This T cell receptor (beta chain) derives from a study of cytomegalovirus exposure and HLA in healthy donors. The PCR used 60 Vbeta and 13 Jbeta primers. In the original analysis: A follow-up analysis tallied 73 million or so unique TCR beta chains, approximately 11 million shared. Repertoires were generated with immunoSEQ multiplex PCR, while TCRdb's copy carries only in-frame clones and drops some. For V, J and clone size, that table is used; D and trimming come from the DNA. The table lists 43,000 or so clones, roughly 60% of them singletons, with roughly 9.4% in the top ten. The sample was PBMCs. The source of this sequence is a human donor in good health.

In DNA form, the CDR3 reads TGTGCCAGCAGCTTATTACTTGGACTTGGCTACACCTTC. Amino acids: CASSLLLGLGYTF. The chain links TRBV5-6 to TRBJ1-2; D is unresolved. V was cut by 2 bases and J by 7 bases, with 12 bases left in between. The CDR3 runs to 13 residues. The germline V gene encodes CDR1 SGHDT and CDR2 YYEEEE.